This T cell receptor (beta chain) emerged from a study of radiation and T cells in renal cell carcinoma. General observations from the study: From baseline, blood top tumor clonotypes peaked at 2 weeks post-radiation.

V shed 4 bases and J shed 8 bases, with 17 bases lying between them. The CDR3 covers 14 residues. Looked up from germline, CDR1 is GTSNPN and CDR2 is SVGIG (reference sequence). Some clones are missing from TCRdb's copy, which holds only in-frame ones; the method was immunoSEQ multiplex PCR. The sample includes 30,000 to 40,000 clones, around 85% of them seen just once. Points on this clone: Its antigen remains unknown.

Time point: blood 4 weeks post-SBRT, at nephrectomy. The treatment denotes: 15 Gy SBRT to primary tumor, nephrectomy 4 weeks later. Blood was sampled at baseline, 2 weeks and 4 weeks after SBRT. This renal cell carcinoma was of the clear cell type. This TCR came from a man between 60 and 70 years old with renal cell carcinoma. This chain joins TRBV30 and TRBJ1-4; D uncertain. The specimen comprised blood, sampled from a patient whose treatment included radiotherapy and nephrectomy. For the CDR3, the DNA is TGTGCCTGGATGGGCGGAACCCTCGGGGAAAAACTGTTTTTT. As protein: CAWMGGTLGEKLFF. Looking up the rest from reference TRBV30 and TRBJ1-4 gives the full variable domain: SQTIHQWPATLVQPVGSPLSLECTVEGTSNPNLYWYRQAAGRGLQLLFYSVGIGQISSEVPQNLSASRPQDRQFILSSKKLLLSDSGFYLCAWMGGTLGEKLFFGSGTQLSVL.